Listed below are T cell receptor beta chains from one sample, sequenced in a study of OX40 agonist ivuxolimab in advanced cancers. The data were produced by immunoSEQ multiplex PCR, yet TCRdb's version contains in-frame clones alone and is incomplete. The repertoire holds tens of thousands of clones, with 89% as singletons. Material: CD4+ or CD8+ T cells sorted from blood, obtained in a trial of the OX40 agonist ivuxolimab. Receptor source: an adult with an advanced solid tumor such as melanoma, head and neck, liver or kidney cancer. CDR3s include the opening cysteine and the closing phenylalanine or tryptophan. A D gene is named only where the DNA matches it firmly. Clone size is stated in some rows and not others, as once, few, many or a class when expanded.

cdr3_aa: CASSYREGADGYTF
cdr3_nt: TGTGCCAGCAGTTACAGGGAGGGTGCTGATGGCTACACCTTC
clone_size: -
d_call: -
j_call: TRBJ1-2
v_call: TRBV2

cdr3_aa: CASSYSPGTSTEAFF
cdr3_nt: TGTGCCAGCAGTTACTCGCCAGGGACTAGCACTGAAGCTTTCTTT
clone_size: few
d_call: -
j_call: TRBJ1-1
v_call: TRBV6-6

cdr3_aa: CASSLDGISGNTIYF
cdr3_nt: TGCGCCAGCAGCTTGGACGGAATCTCTGGAAACACCATATATTTT
clone_size: -
d_call: -
j_call: TRBJ1-3
v_call: TRBV5-1

cdr3_aa: CASSNPLWGAENIQYF
cdr3_nt: TGTGCCAGCAGCAACCCGCTTTGGGGCGCGGAAAACATTCAGTACTTC
clone_size: -
d_call: -
j_call: TRBJ2-4
v_call: TRBV7-9

cdr3_aa: CASSSGGSLADTQYF
cdr3_nt: TGCGCCAGCAGCTCCGGGGGGAGTTTAGCAGATACGCAGTATTTT
clone_size: -
d_call: TRBD2
j_call: TRBJ2-3
v_call: TRBV5-1

cdr3_aa: CASSQAGLTQYF
cdr3_nt: TGTGCCAGCAGCCAAGCCGGGCTTACGCAGTATTTT
clone_size: -
d_call: -
j_call: TRBJ2-3
v_call: TRBV5-4

cdr3_aa: CASSLKWGQETQYF
cdr3_nt: TGTGCCAGCAGCTTAAAGTGGGGGCAAGAGACCCAGTACTTC
clone_size: few
d_call: -
j_call: TRBJ2-5
v_call: TRBV7-2

cdr3_aa: CASSQASGETQYF
cdr3_nt: TGTGCCAGCAGCCAAGCTAGCGGAGAGACCCAGTACTTC
clone_size: -
d_call: TRBD2
j_call: TRBJ2-5
v_call: TRBV14

cdr3_aa: CASSQESRTSYNEQFF
cdr3_nt: TGCGCCAGCAGCCAAGAATCCAGGACTTCCTACAATGAGCAGTTCTTC
clone_size: -
d_call: -
j_call: TRBJ2-1
v_call: TRBV4-1

cdr3_aa: CASSFQGFTEAFF
cdr3_nt: TGTGCCAGCAGTTTCCAGGGGTTCACTGAAGCTTTCTTT
clone_size: once
d_call: -
j_call: TRBJ1-1
v_call: TRBV27

cdr3_aa: CASSYVGNSGANVLTF
cdr3_nt: TGTGCCAGCAGTTACGTGGGGAACTCTGGGGCCAACGTCCTGACTTTC
clone_size: -
d_call: -
j_call: TRBJ2-6
v_call: TRBV6-5

cdr3_aa: CASSPGRVYEQYF
cdr3_nt: TGTGCCAGCTCACCGGGACGGGTCTACGAGCAGTACTTC
clone_size: once
d_call: -
j_call: TRBJ2-7
v_call: TRBV18

cdr3_aa: CASARTGYGDSPLHF
cdr3_nt: TGTGCCAGCGCCCGAACCGGGTACGGGGATTCACCCCTCCACTTT
clone_size: -
d_call: -
j_call: TRBJ1-6
v_call: TRBV9

cdr3_aa: CASSIPRGVGTEAFF
cdr3_nt: TGTGCCAGTAGTATACCCAGGGGGGTAGGCACTGAAGCTTTCTTT
clone_size: -
d_call: TRBD1
j_call: TRBJ1-1
v_call: TRBV19

cdr3_aa: CASSLPGLRGTDTQYF
cdr3_nt: TGCGCCAGCAGCCTGCCGGGGTTGCGGGGCACAGATACGCAGTATTTT
clone_size: -
d_call: -
j_call: TRBJ2-3
v_call: TRBV5-1

cdr3_aa: CASSPPGINNSPLHF
cdr3_nt: TGTGCCAGCAGCCCGCCCGGGATAAATAATTCACCCCTCCACTTT
clone_size: -
d_call: -
j_call: TRBJ1-6
v_call: TRBV7-2

cdr3_aa: CSVEAYGYTF
cdr3_nt: TGCAGCGTTGAAGCGTATGGCTACACCTTC
clone_size: few
d_call: -
j_call: TRBJ1-2
v_call: TRBV29-1

cdr3_aa: CASSASRQVITSGYTF
cdr3_nt: TGTGCCAGCAGCGCCTCCAGACAGGTAATAACTAGTGGCTACACCTTC
clone_size: -
d_call: -
j_call: TRBJ1-2
v_call: TRBV11-1

cdr3_aa: CASSLDRETQYF
cdr3_nt: TGTGCCAGCAGCTTAGACCGAGAGACCCAGTACTTC
clone_size: -
d_call: -
j_call: TRBJ2-5
v_call: TRBV7-6

cdr3_aa: CAWSERWGDNSPLHF
cdr3_nt: TGTGCCTGGAGTGAACGGTGGGGGGATAATTCACCCCTCCACTTT
clone_size: -
d_call: -
j_call: TRBJ1-6
v_call: TRBV30

cdr3_aa: CASSVGGSSGRDTQYF
cdr3_nt: TGTGCCAGCAGCGTAGGGGGGTCTAGTGGGAGAGATACGCAGTATTTT
clone_size: -
d_call: -
j_call: TRBJ2-3
v_call: TRBV9

cdr3_aa: CAWREGTGYNSPLHF
cdr3_nt: TGTGCCTGGAGGGAAGGGACAGGTTATAATTCACCCCTCCACTTT
clone_size: once
d_call: TRBD1
j_call: TRBJ1-6
v_call: TRBV30

cdr3_aa: CASSSALTLSSYEQYF
cdr3_nt: TGTGCCAGTAGTTCCGCATTGACACTGAGCTCCTACGAGCAGTACTTC
clone_size: -
d_call: -
j_call: TRBJ2-7
v_call: TRBV19

cdr3_aa: CASSTGGIAEKLFF
cdr3_nt: TGTGCCAGTAGTACCGGGGGAATTGCTGAAAAACTGTTTTTT
clone_size: -
d_call: -
j_call: TRBJ1-4
v_call: TRBV19

cdr3_aa: CASSDATNEKLFF
cdr3_nt: TGTGCCAGCTCAGACGCAACTAATGAAAAACTGTTTTTT
clone_size: -
d_call: -
j_call: TRBJ1-4
v_call: TRBV18

cdr3_aa: CASSPGYSYEQYF
cdr3_nt: TGTGCCAGCTCACCAGGGTACTCCTACGAGCAGTACTTC
clone_size: -
d_call: -
j_call: TRBJ2-7
v_call: TRBV18

cdr3_aa: CASSLSRGNNQPQHF
cdr3_nt: TGTGCCAGCAGCTTATCAAGGGGGAACAATCAGCCCCAGCATTTT
clone_size: -
d_call: -
j_call: TRBJ1-5
v_call: TRBV5-5

cdr3_aa: CASNLANYEQYF
cdr3_nt: TGTGCCAGCAACCTAGCGAACTACGAGCAGTACTTC
clone_size: -
d_call: -
j_call: TRBJ2-7
v_call: TRBV2

cdr3_aa: CASSPETSGGANEQFF
cdr3_nt: TGTGCCAGCAGCCCCGAAACTAGCGGGGGGGCCAATGAGCAGTTCTTC
clone_size: -
d_call: TRBD2
j_call: TRBJ2-1
v_call: TRBV5-8

cdr3_aa: CASSLAGIGETQYF
cdr3_nt: TGTGCCAGCAGCTTAGCAGGGATCGGAGAGACCCAGTACTTC
clone_size: -
d_call: -
j_call: TRBJ2-5
v_call: TRBV7-9

cdr3_aa: CASSQAVTSGYEQYF
cdr3_nt: TGCGCCAGCAGCCAGGCTGTGACTAGCGGATACGAGCAGTACTTC
clone_size: -
d_call: TRBD2
j_call: TRBJ2-7
v_call: TRBV4-1

cdr3_aa: CASSLVGAWSEKLFF
cdr3_nt: TGTGCCAGCAGCTTGGTAGGGGCCTGGAGTGAAAAACTGTTTTTT
clone_size: -
d_call: -
j_call: TRBJ1-4
v_call: TRBV5-5

cdr3_aa: CASSLHRGAGQKYNEQFF
cdr3_nt: TGTGCCAGCAGCTTGCACAGGGGGGCAGGGCAGAAATACAATGAGCAGTTCTTC
clone_size: -
d_call: TRBD1
j_call: TRBJ2-1
v_call: TRBV7-9

cdr3_aa: CASSYAPGDVSYEQYF
cdr3_nt: TGTGCCAGCAGTTACGCCCCCGGGGATGTCTCCTACGAGCAGTACTTC
clone_size: -
d_call: -
j_call: TRBJ2-7
v_call: TRBV6-5

cdr3_aa: CSVEWDPDNYQPQHF
cdr3_nt: TGCAGCGTTGAATGGGACCCGGACAATTATCAGCCCCAGCATTTT
clone_size: once
d_call: -
j_call: TRBJ1-5
v_call: TRBV29-1

cdr3_aa: CASSFASTDTQYF
cdr3_nt: TGTGCCAGTAGTTTCGCCAGCACAGATACGCAGTATTTT
clone_size: -
d_call: -
j_call: TRBJ2-3
v_call: TRBV19

cdr3_aa: CASSSTGEETQYF
cdr3_nt: TGTGCCAGCAGTTCGACAGGGGAAGAGACCCAGTACTTC
clone_size: -
d_call: TRBD1
j_call: TRBJ2-5
v_call: TRBV6-6

cdr3_aa: CAWSKRGYTDTQYF
cdr3_nt: TGTGCCTGGAGCAAGCGGGGGTACACAGATACGCAGTATTTT
clone_size: -
d_call: TRBD2
j_call: TRBJ2-3
v_call: TRBV30

cdr3_aa: CASRFGRGGWNEQFF
cdr3_nt: TGTGCCAGCAGATTTGGGAGGGGGGGCTGGAATGAGCAGTTCTTC
clone_size: -
d_call: -
j_call: TRBJ2-1
v_call: TRBV5-8